The 2 T cell receptor beta chains given below trace back to one sample, sequenced in a study of cytomegalovirus exposure and HLA in healthy donors. The PCR contained 60 Vbeta and 13 Jbeta primers. Clones were sequenced by immunoSEQ multiplex PCR, and TCRdb holds only the in-frame ones, with some missing. The sample lists tens of thousands of clones, approximately 84% occurring once. Sequences were obtained from PBMCs. These receptors were taken from a woman aged 18-29 years in good health and CMV-seropositive.

The V and J genes are TRBV15 and TRBJ2-5; 7 positions match TRBD2. The J call may be wrong; the DNA end is better matched by TRBJ2-7. The germline CDR1 and CDR2 sequences are LNHNV and YYDKDF (reference sequence). The CDR3 covers 19 residues. DNA for the CDR3: TGTGCCACCAGCAGAGATAGGAACGGAGGCGAGGGGAGGGCCTACGAGCAGTACTTC. It translates to CATSRDRNGGEGRAYEQYF.

The V call is TRBV6-5, the J call TRBJ1-2, with 8 bases matching TRBD1. V was clipped by 2 bases and J by 7 bases; unmatched bases: 12. Germline CDR1 reads MNHEY; CDR2 reads SVGAGI. CDR3 length equals 16 residues. The DNA for the CDR3 is TGTGCCAGCAGTTACGCCGGGACAGGATTACGATCTGGCTACACCTTC. Its protein is CASSYAGTGLRSGYTF.